This TCR beta chain was retrieved from a study of metastatic and nonmetastatic thyroid tumors. Looking at the study overall: Comparison of repertoires was carried out across blood and tumor or nodule tissue from malignant and benign thyroid patients.

In the original workflow: Clinicopathological groups of papillary thyroid cancer showed CDR3 differences that were used to build a distant-metastasis classifier. Using MiXCR, TCRdb re-called clones from the PCR reads. V and J calls and clone size were set by TCRdb, not the authors. The sample includes thousands of clones, about 33% seen only once; the top ten take 13% to 15%. The study, taken as a whole, reports: In blood and tumor, TCR beta diversity was reportedly significantly higher in malignant thyroid tumors than in benign nodules.

This clone showed up just a few times. Antigen unknown. There were no patients who had received any treatment before thyroid surgery. The sample consisted of adjacent normal tissue. This clonotype was obtained from a female donor with papillary thyroid cancer or a benign thyroid nodule (not recorded which). Some clones in this sample may be carry-over from other donors' samples.

The CDR3 protein is CASSWGLDRVFTGELFF. Here the CDR3 DNA reads TGTGCCAGCAGCTGGGGTTTGGACAGGGTATTCACCGGGGAGCTGTTTTTT. The genes are TRBV27 and TRBJ2-2, with 8 bases aligning to TRBD1. This CDR3 is built from 17 residues. The germline CDR1 and CDR2 sequences are MNHEY and SMNVEV (reference sequence). V lost 6 bases, J lost 4 bases, and 13 bases stayed unmatched.